The rows below give T cell receptor beta chains drawn from one sample of a study of T cells in Graves' hyperthyroidism and ophthalmopathy. TCRdb re-analysed the multiplex PCR reads in MiXCR, keeping a single row per CDR3 protein. The table includes approximately 410,000 distinct CDR3 sequences, about 15% detected once. Sequenced input: blood. The receptors were gathered from a man between 18 and 29 years old with Graves' ophthalmopathy. Both conserved end residues are part of each CDR3. A D gene is named only where the DNA matches it firmly. For some rows the clone size is stated as once, few or many, or as a class when expanded; others skip it.

v_gene: TRBV20-1; j_gene: TRBJ2-3; d_gene: TRBD1; abundance: many; CDR3aa: CNARVGGGSQYF; CDR3nt: TGCAATGCTAGAGTAGGGGGCGGGTCGCAGTATTTT
v_gene: TRBV30; j_gene: TRBJ2-7; d_gene: TRBD1; abundance: many; CDR3aa: CAWSSQGATYEQYF; CDR3nt: TGTGCCTGGAGTTCACAGGGGGCCACCTACGAGCAGTACTTC
v_gene: TRBV6-1; j_gene: TRBJ1-1; d_gene: TRBD1; abundance: few; CDR3aa: CASREGQPLNTEAFF; CDR3nt: TGTGCCAGCAGAGAGGGACAGCCTCTGAACACTGAAGCTTTCTTT
v_gene: TRBV6-5; j_gene: TRBJ2-7; d_gene: TRBD1; abundance: many; CDR3aa: CASSYRDRTYEQYF; CDR3nt: TGTGCCAGCAGTTACCGGGACAGGACCTACGAGCAGTACTTC
v_gene: TRBV7-3; j_gene: TRBJ2-1; d_gene: TRBD2; abundance: many; CDR3aa: CASSLASSGLNEQFF; CDR3nt: TGTGCCAGCAGCTTGGCTTCTAGCGGGCTCAATGAGCAGTTCTTC
v_gene: TRBV12-3/TRBV12-4; j_gene: TRBJ2-2; d_gene: -; abundance: many; CDR3aa: CASKSRGSWIQNTGELFF; CDR3nt: TGTGCCAGCAAATCCCGGGGGTCGTGGATACAGAACACCGGGGAGCTGTTTTTT
v_gene: TRBV6-1; j_gene: TRBJ2-1; d_gene: -; abundance: -; CDR3aa: CASSPPGRTPGDEQFF; CDR3nt: TGTGCCAGCAGTCCGCCCGGCAGGACCCCGGGCGATGAGCAGTTCTTC
v_gene: TRBV12-3/TRBV12-4; j_gene: TRBJ1-1; d_gene: TRBD1; abundance: many; CDR3aa: CASSYGQGYTEAFF; CDR3nt: TGTGCCAGCAGTTACGGACAGGGGTACACTGAAGCTTTCTTT
v_gene: TRBV6-1; j_gene: TRBJ2-7; d_gene: TRBD1; abundance: many; CDR3aa: CASRPRATGGNLYEQYF; CDR3nt: TGTGCCAGCAGACCCCGGGCAACAGGGGGCAATCTCTACGAGCAGTACTTC
v_gene: TRBV3-1; j_gene: TRBJ2-7; d_gene: -; abundance: few; CDR3aa: CAGSQDPGSYEQYF; CDR3nt: TGTGCCGGCAGCCAAGATCCGGGCTCCTACGAGCAGTACTTC
v_gene: TRBV30; j_gene: TRBJ1-2; d_gene: -; abundance: medium-sized; CDR3aa: CAYEDRFNYGYTF; CDR3nt: TGTGCCTACGAAGACAGATTTAACTATGGCTACACCTTC
v_gene: TRBV20-1; j_gene: TRBJ2-1; d_gene: -; abundance: many; CDR3aa: CSARLNEQFF; CDR3nt: TGCAGTGCTCGACTCAATGAGCAGTTCTTC
v_gene: TRBV27; j_gene: TRBJ2-5; d_gene: -; abundance: -; CDR3aa: CASRPEAGAWETQYF; CDR3nt: TGTGCCAGCAGACCCGAGGCGGGGGCTTGGGAGACCCAGTACTTC
v_gene: TRBV4-1; j_gene: TRBJ2-1; d_gene: -; abundance: many; CDR3aa: CASSSDTYNEQFF; CDR3nt: TGCGCCAGCAGCTCGGACACATACAATGAGCAGTTCTTC
v_gene: TRBV7-9; j_gene: TRBJ2-2; d_gene: TRBD2; abundance: -; CDR3aa: CASSLGMTSGYTGELFF; CDR3nt: TGTGCCAGCAGCTTAGGGATGACTAGCGGTTACACCGGGGAGCTGTTTTTT
v_gene: TRBV24-1; j_gene: TRBJ1-2; d_gene: -; abundance: -; CDR3aa: CATSSANYGYTF; CDR3nt: TGTGCCACCAGCAGTGCTAACTATGGCTACACCTTC
v_gene: TRBV19; j_gene: TRBJ2-3; d_gene: TRBD1; abundance: -; CDR3aa: CASSGRQGDPQYF; CDR3nt: TGTGCCAGTAGTGGGAGACAGGGGGATCCGCAGTATTTT
v_gene: TRBV6-5; j_gene: TRBJ2-1; d_gene: -; abundance: many; CDR3aa: CASSYSIDSGSSYNEQFF; CDR3nt: TGTGCCAGCAGTTACTCTATAGATAGCGGCAGCTCCTACAATGAGCAGTTCTTC
v_gene: TRBV27; j_gene: TRBJ1-1; d_gene: -; abundance: many; CDR3aa: CASSMEAGAEAFF; CDR3nt: TGTGCCAGCAGTATGGAGGCGGGCGCTGAAGCTTTCTTT
v_gene: TRBV15; j_gene: TRBJ2-3; d_gene: TRBD1; abundance: -; CDR3aa: CATSPDREVDTQYF; CDR3nt: TGTGCCACCAGCCCCGACAGGGAAGTAGATACGCAGTATTTT
v_gene: TRBV7-8; j_gene: TRBJ2-3; d_gene: -; abundance: -; CDR3aa: CASTETGAADTQYF; CDR3nt: TGTGCCAGCACGGAGACGGGGGCGGCAGATACGCAGTATTTT
v_gene: TRBV20-1; j_gene: TRBJ2-7; d_gene: -; abundance: -; CDR3aa: CSARPLTGNAYEQYF; CDR3nt: TGCAGTGCTAGACCCTTAACAGGGAACGCCTACGAGCAGTACTTC
v_gene: TRBV7-8; j_gene: TRBJ1-1; d_gene: -; abundance: many; CDR3aa: CASSGPGGRNTEAFF; CDR3nt: TGTGCCAGCAGCGGACCGGGAGGGAGGAACACTGAAGCTTTCTTT
v_gene: TRBV7-9; j_gene: TRBJ2-7; d_gene: -; abundance: many; CDR3aa: CASSLGLRSSYEQYF; CDR3nt: TGTGCCAGCAGCTTAGGACTCAGGAGCTCCTACGAGCAGTACTTC
v_gene: TRBV20-1; j_gene: TRBJ1-1; d_gene: -; abundance: -; CDR3aa: CSARLRAVSTEAFF; CDR3nt: TGCAGTGCTAGGCTGAGGGCCGTGAGCACTGAAGCTTTCTTT
v_gene: TRBV5-1; j_gene: TRBJ1-1; d_gene: TRBD1; abundance: -; CDR3aa: CASSSVWTGMANTEAFF; CDR3nt: TGTGCCAGCAGCTCGGTATGGACAGGGATGGCGAACACTGAAGCTTTCTTT